This entry features one T cell receptor beta chain sequence. What this receptor recognizes is not known. Within one base of it there is no much larger clone, and no base qualities were kept. In this study, focal radiation therapy paired with CTLA-4 blockade (ipilimumab) was tested in patients who had chemo-refractory metastatic non-small-cell lung cancer. The receptor library was made with the immunoSEQ multiplex PCR assay. The table was pulled from immuneACCESS by TCRdb, which kept in-frame rearrangements only. Such tables lose some clones; where checked, under half of the loss comes from unresolved V genes, and the rest has no known cause. The sample records some 92,000 clones, approximately 85% of which are singletons. Around 3% of the sample goes to the ten largest clones. This sample is drawn from a study of radiotherapy plus CTLA-4 blockade in lung cancer (dated by TCRdb to 2017 to 2018). The study in broad terms: Among enrolled patients, about 19% had an objective response and 30% to 35% reached disease control.

The CDR3 has 15 amino acids, counting the end cysteine and phenylalanine. Of the read, only the CDR3 DNA is kept; its 45 bases are in frame from base 1. Between the V and J ends, shortened by 5 bases and 4 bases respectively, the junction contains 15 bases. CDR1 and CDR2 are read off the germline V gene as MDHEN and SYDVKM. The paper's findings and limits, for the study overall: After treatment with radiotherapy and ipilimumab, TCR clones that came from tumors expanded in the peripheral blood. The strongest predictors of response were reported to be early dynamic shifts in blood T cell clones along with a rise in serum interferon-beta following radiation.

The sample here was peripheral blood, taken from a patient treated with radiotherapy plus ipilimumab. The chain employs TRBV28 and TRBJ1-5, with no confidently assigned D gene. The source of this sequence is a human donor with non-small cell lung cancer who had a partial response to radiotherapy plus ipilimumab. The CDR3 region reads CASSPQTLANQPQHF. The nucleotide sequence is TGTGCCAGCAGTCCCCAAACCTTAGCGAATCAGCCCCAGCATTTT.